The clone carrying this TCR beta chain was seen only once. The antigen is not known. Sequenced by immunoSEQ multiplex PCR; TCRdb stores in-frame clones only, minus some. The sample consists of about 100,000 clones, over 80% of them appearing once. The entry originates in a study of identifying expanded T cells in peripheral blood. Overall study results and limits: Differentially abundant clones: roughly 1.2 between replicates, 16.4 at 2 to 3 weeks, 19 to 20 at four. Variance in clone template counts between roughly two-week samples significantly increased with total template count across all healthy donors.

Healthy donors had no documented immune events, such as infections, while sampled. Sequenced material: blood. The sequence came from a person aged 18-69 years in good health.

The CDR3 region is CASSKAGDGLGTYEQYF. CDR3 sequence (DNA): TGTGCCAGCAGCAAAGCGGGGGATGGGTTAGGGACCTACGAGCAGTACTTC. The V and J genes are TRBV21-1 and TRBJ2-7. TRBV21-1 is marked as a pseudogene. This CDR3 contains 17 residues.